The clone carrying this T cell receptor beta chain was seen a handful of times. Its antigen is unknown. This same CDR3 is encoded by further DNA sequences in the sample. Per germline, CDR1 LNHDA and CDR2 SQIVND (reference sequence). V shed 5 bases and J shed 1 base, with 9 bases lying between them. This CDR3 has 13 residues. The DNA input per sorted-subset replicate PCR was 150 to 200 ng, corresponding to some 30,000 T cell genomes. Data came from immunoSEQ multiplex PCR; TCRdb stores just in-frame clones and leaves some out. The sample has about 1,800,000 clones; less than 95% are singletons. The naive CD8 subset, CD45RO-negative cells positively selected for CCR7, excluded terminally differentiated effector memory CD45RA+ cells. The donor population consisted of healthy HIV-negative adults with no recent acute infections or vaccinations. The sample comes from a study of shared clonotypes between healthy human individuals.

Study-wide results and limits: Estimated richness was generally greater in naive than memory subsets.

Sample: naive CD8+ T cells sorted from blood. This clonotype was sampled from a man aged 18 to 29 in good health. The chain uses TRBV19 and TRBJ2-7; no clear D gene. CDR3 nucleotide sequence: TGTGCCAGTAGTCCCGGGCCTTCCTACGAGCAGTACTTC. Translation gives CASSPGPSYEQYF.